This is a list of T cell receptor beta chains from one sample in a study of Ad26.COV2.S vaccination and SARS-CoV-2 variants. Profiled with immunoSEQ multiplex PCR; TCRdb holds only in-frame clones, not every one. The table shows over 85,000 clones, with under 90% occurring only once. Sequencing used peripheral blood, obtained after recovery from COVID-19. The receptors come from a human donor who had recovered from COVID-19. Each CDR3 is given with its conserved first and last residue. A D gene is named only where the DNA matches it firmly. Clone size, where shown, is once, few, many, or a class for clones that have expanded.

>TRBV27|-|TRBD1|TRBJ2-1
TGTGCCAGCAGGCCCGGGACAGGGCGGAGAGAGCAGTTCTTC
CASRPGTGRREQFF
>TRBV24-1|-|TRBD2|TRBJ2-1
TGTGCCACCAGTGACTCGGGGGGGGATGAGCAGTTCTTC
CATSDSGGDEQFF
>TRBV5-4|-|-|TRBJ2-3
TGTGCCAGCAGCATACTTACAGGGATCCTCAACACAGATACGCAGTATTTT
CASSILTGILNTDTQYF
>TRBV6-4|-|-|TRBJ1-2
TGTGCCAGCAGTGACTCGATTCTGAGCCCTGACTTCTATGGCTACACCTTC
CASSDSILSPDFYGYTF
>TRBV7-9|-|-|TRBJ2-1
TGTGCCAGCAGCCCCCCACCGGGGCTAGTGGGGCGGGATGAGCAGTTCTTC
CASSPPPGLVGRDEQFF
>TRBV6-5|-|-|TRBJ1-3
TGTGCCAGCAGTCCCGGACAGTCTGGAAACACCATATATTTT
CASSPGQSGNTIYF
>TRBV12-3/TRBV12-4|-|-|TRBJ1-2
TGTGCCAGCAGTGAGCCCTATATGGGCGGCTACACCTTC
CASSEPYMGGYTF
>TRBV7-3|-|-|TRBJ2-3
TGTGCCAGCAGCTCCGGGATTGCTCAGACAGATACGCAGTATTTT
CASSSGIAQTDTQYF
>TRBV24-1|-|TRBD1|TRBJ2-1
TGTGCCACCGGAACCGGACAGGGCAGCTTCAATGAGCAGTTCTTC
CATGTGQGSFNEQFF
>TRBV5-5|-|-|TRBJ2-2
TGTGCCAGCAGCTTAACCGGGATGAACACCGGGGAGCTGTTTTTT
CASSLTGMNTGELFF
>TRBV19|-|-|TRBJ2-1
TGTGCCAGTAGTATTAGCGGCAACTCCTACAATGAGCAGTTCTTC
CASSISGNSYNEQFF
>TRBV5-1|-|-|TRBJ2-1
TGCGCCAGCAGCTTGGGGTTAGCTAAAGGAATAGGGAATGAGCAGTTCTTC
CASSLGLAKGIGNEQFF
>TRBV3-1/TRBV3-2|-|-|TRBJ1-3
TGTGCCAGCAGCGATCTAGGGGGATCTGGAAACACCATATATTTT
CASSDLGGSGNTIYF
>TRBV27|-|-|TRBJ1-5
TGTGCCAGCAGTACGGGGGGGTGGGATCAGCCCCAGCATTTT
CASSTGGWDQPQHF
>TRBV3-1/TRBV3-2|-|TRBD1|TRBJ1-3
TGTGCCAGCAGCCGGGACAGGGCGTACACCATATATTTT
CASSRDRAYTIYF
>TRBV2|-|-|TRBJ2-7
TGTGCCAGCATGGACAGTACCTACGAGCAGTACTTC
CASMDSTYEQYF
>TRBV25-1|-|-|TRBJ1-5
TGTGCCAGCAGTGCCACAGACAATCAGCCCCAGCATTTT
CASSATDNQPQHF
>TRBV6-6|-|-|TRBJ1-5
TGTGCCAGCAGTTACTCCGCCTGGCAGATCAATCAGCCCCAGCATTTT
CASSYSAWQINQPQHF
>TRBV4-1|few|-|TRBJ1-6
TGCGCCAGCAGTCACAGCTTTTCACCCCTCCACTTT
CASSHSFSPLHF
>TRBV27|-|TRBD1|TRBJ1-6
TGTGCCAGCAGTTTTGGAGGGGGCGGTTCACCCCTCCACTTT
CASSFGGGGSPLHF